This T cell receptor (beta chain) was captured in a study of T cell changes during pregnancy in multiple sclerosis. CDR3 length: 15 amino acids. From germline, CDR1 is SQVTM and CDR2 ANQGSEA. Trimming took 3 bases from V and 6 from J, leaving 18 bases between them. TCRdb's table, derived via immunoSEQ multiplex PCR, lists solely in-frame clones and lacks some. The repertoire holds approximately 92,000 clones, with around 93% as singletons. This chain links TRBV29-1 with TRBJ2-1; D might be TRBD2 (7 bases). Material: peripheral blood, obtained after pregnancy. The TCR originated in a female donor with multiple sclerosis, enrolled in a pregnancy study. The CDR3, as DNA: TGCAGCGTTGAGGGAGGGGGGGCAAGGGTCAATGAGCAGTTCTTC. It translates to CSVEGGGARVNEQFF.